Included here is one T cell receptor beta chain sequence, with context. This clone was seen a few times. No antigen is known for it. Base quality data are lacking; no much larger clone is found one base away. The CDR3 holds 14 amino acids from the cysteine to the phenylalanine. Only the CDR3 region is kept as DNA, spanning 42 bases read in frame from base 1. Looking up the germline V gene (reference sequence) yields CDR1 SEHNR and CDR2 FQNEAQ. Trimming at the junction amounts to 2 bases on V and 5 bases on J, and the germline ends lie 13 bases apart. The data are from a study of blood T cell repertoires in COVID-19 (dated by TCRdb to 2019 to 2021). For the study in its entirety: The collaborator samples originated in the United States, Italy and Spain and spanned the acute and convalescent phases of COVID-19. The dataset comprised deeply sampled blood TCRbeta repertoires from subjects exposed to, actively infected with, or recovered from COVID-19. The material from the prospective study consisted of cDNA or gDNA derived from T cells, B-cell-depleted T cells, or PBMCs. The repertoires were released in a freely available public database intended as a resource for research on the immune response to SARS-CoV-2. Where available, HLA class I and class II types were obtained from metadata supplied by the sample provider rather than from assay-based typing. Nearly every sample came with metadata listing a de-identified subject ID, COVID-19 status, age in years and sex. Samples were obtained from the ongoing ImmuneRACE study (first 160 participants) and from about 1,300 subjects provided by 6 global collaborators. What the work shows at the level of the full study, not this receptor alone: The quantity of clinical and demographic metadata differed by source and by participant and was supplied without curation.

In the prospective study, participants were 18 to 89 years old, resided in about two dozen geographic areas of the United States, and were enrolled through a virtual design. In the prospective study, participants were assigned to cohorts based on the clinical history participants reported in a screening survey and a study questionnaire. In the prospective study, whole blood, serum and a nasopharyngeal or oropharyngeal swab were collected from each participant by mobile phlebotomists. Participants in the prospective study had the option to provide additional blood draws and questionnaires over a roughly 2-month period. Blood samples from the prospective study were shipped frozen or at room temperature prior to DNA extraction. TCRbeta CDR3 regions were amplified from genomic DNA by means of the immunoSEQ Assay, a bias-controlled multiplex PCR. In the authors' own workflow: Within the assay, amplification of reference gene primers was used to estimate how many nucleated cells each sample contained. To quantify the absolute abundance of each unique TCRbeta CDR3 rearrangement, sequence reads were collapsed and filtered. For each sample, productive Simpson clonality was calculated by taking the square root of Simpson's diversity index across productive rearrangements. TCRdb re-hosts the immuneACCESS table, in-frame sequences only. Its copies lack some clones; in the studies checked, an unresolved V gene accounts for under half of them, and the cause for the rest is not known. V and J calls plus clone size are reproduced from that table; the DNA served to infer D and trimming. A total of about 480,000 clones appear in this sample, roughly nine tenths of them only once. About 2.1% of the sample belongs to the ten largest clones.

Here the chain combines TRBV7-9 and TRBJ2-7, with a weak D call of TRBD2 (6 bases match). The source is a woman aged 18-29 years with acute COVID-19. Source material: PBMCs or T cells enriched from blood (not recorded which). The bases are TGTGCCAGCAGCTTAATGGGGGGTAGTAACGAGCAGTACTTC. This translates into CASSLMGGSNEQYF. Here the CDR3 is joined to the reference TRBV7-9 and TRBJ2-7 genes, and the full variable domain is: DTGVSQNPRHKITKRGQNVTFRCDPISEHNRLYWYRQTLGQGPEFLTYFQNEAQLEKSRLLSDRFSAERPKGSFSTLEIQRTEQGDSAMYLCASSLMGGSNEQYFGPGTRLTVT.